The 21 T cell receptor beta chains given below trace back to one sample, sequenced in a study of OX40 agonist ivuxolimab in advanced cancers. Assay used: immunoSEQ multiplex PCR; TCRdb lists only in-frame clones, some missing. The table has about 93,000 clones, roughly 87% seen once. This specimen consisted of CD4+ or CD8+ T cells sorted from blood, obtained in a trial of the OX40 agonist ivuxolimab. All receptors derive from an adult with an advanced solid tumor such as melanoma, head and neck, liver or kidney cancer.

The chain combines TRBV7-9 with TRBJ1-5; possible D gene TRBD1, 6 bases. This CDR3 is 14 amino acids long. Per the germline V gene, CDR1 is SEHNR and CDR2 is FQNEAQ (reference sequence). V lost 2 bases and J 5 bases, leaving 10 bases between the germline ends. The CDR3 nucleotides are TGTGCCAGCAGCTTAAGGGGGGCGGATCAGCCCCAGCATTTT. Residues: CASSLRGADQPQHF.

This chain links TRBV7-9 with TRBJ2-5; maybe TRBD1 (6 bases). The V and J ends lost 3 bases and 2 bases respectively, with 13 bases between them. This CDR3 comprises 15 residues. Germline loops: CDR1 SEHNR, CDR2 FQNEAQ (reference sequence). DNA of the CDR3: TGTGCCAGCAGCTTCCGTAATGGACAGCAAGAGACCCAGTACTTC. This gives the protein CASSFRNGQQETQYF.

The chain couples TRBV11-2 to TRBJ2-1; D unclear. Germline V gives CDR1 SGHAT, CDR2 FQNNGV. Trimming cost V 5 bases and J 6 bases, with 5 bases left between them. The CDR3 runs to 11 residues. CDR3 in amino acids: CASSPLNEQFF. The CDR3 DNA follows: TGTGCCAGCAGCCCCCTCAATGAGCAGTTCTTC.

The chain is built from TRBV5-6 and TRBJ2-7; 8 bases map to TRBD1. Germline loops: CDR1 SGHDT, CDR2 YYEEEE. V shed 4 bases and J 3 bases; nucleotides not matched to a gene: 9. CDR3 length: 15 residues. CDR3 bases: TGTGCCAGCAGCAGACCCGGGACAGGCATCTACGAGCAGTACTTC. It yields the protein CASSRPGTGIYEQYF.

In its sample, this clone was seen a few times. The chain is built from TRBV6-6 and TRBJ1-1; TRBD1 matches at 9 bases. CDR1 and CDR2 (germline): MNHNY, SVGAGI (reference sequence). CDR3 length: 14 residues. V lost 6 bases to trimming and J lost 7 bases; unmatched junction nucleotides: 9. This CDR3 is CASRQGQGRDEAFF. The CDR3 DNA is TGTGCCAGCAGACAAGGACAGGGGAGGGATGAAGCTTTCTTT.

The chain uses TRBV2 and TRBJ2-7, with no clear D. V lost 7 bases and J lost 2, with 12 bases in between. CDR3 length: 13 residues. Germline V gene data show CDR1 as SNHLY and CDR2 as FYNNEI. Here the CDR3 reads CASKIGGPYEQYF. The DNA for the CDR3 is TGTGCCAGCAAAATAGGCGGACCCTACGAGCAGTACTTC.

This chain connects TRBV19 to TRBJ1-2, with D unclear. Per germline, CDR1 LNHDA and CDR2 SQIVND (reference sequence). The CDR3 has 14 amino acids. With 5 bases removed from V and 6 bases from J, the gap between germline ends came to 16 bases. CDR3 protein: CASSPAAESDGYTF. The CDR3 bases are TGTGCCAGTAGTCCTGCCGCGGAGTCCGATGGCTACACCTTC.

J is TRBJ1-5 and V is TRBV5-1; TRBD1 is a possible D gene (6 bases). Trimming cost V 0 bases and J 2 bases, with 9 bases left between them. CDR1 is SGHRS and CDR2 is YFSETQ in the germline V gene. This CDR3 contains 15 residues. CDR3 DNA: TGCGCCAGCAGCTTGGCACCAGGGGGCAATCAGCCCCAGCATTTT. It encodes CASSLAPGGNQPQHF.

This clone was counted a single time. The CDR3 reads CAIRLAGGDEQFF. CDR3 nucleotides: TGTGCCATTCGACTAGCGGGGGGCGATGAGCAGTTCTTC. The chain joins TRBV10-3 to TRBJ2-1; 13 nucleotides line up with TRBD2. From germline, CDR1 is ENHRY and CDR2 SYGVKD. Losses at the gene ends were 9 bases for V and 8 bases for J; bases not matched to a gene: 4. This CDR3 has 13 residues.

V gene TRBV18 combines with J gene TRBJ1-1; D unclear. Germline V gives CDR1 KGHSH, CDR2 LQKENI. V shed 2 bases and J shed 8 bases, with 12 bases lying between them. The CDR3 loop spans 13 amino acids. CDR3 bases: TGTGCCAGCTCACCATCGTTCCGAGGGGAAGCTTTCTTT. This sequence encodes CASSPSFRGEAFF.

This clone was observed once. V gene TRBV7-3 combines with J gene TRBJ1-1, with 8 bases fitting TRBD1. The germline V gene has CDR1 SGHTA and CDR2 FQGTGA. V trimming: 3 bases; J trimming: 5 bases; junction bases outside the gene matches: 5. This CDR3 has 14 amino acids. CDR3 residues: CASSLGQGATEAFF. DNA for the CDR3: TGTGCCAGCAGCTTGGGCCAGGGGGCTACTGAAGCTTTCTTT. The full variable domain, its missing parts supplied by reference TRBV7-3 and TRBJ1-1, is GAGVSQTPSNKVTEKGKYVELRCDPISGHTALYWYRQSLGQGPEFLIYFQGTGAADDSGLPNDRFFAVRPEGSVSTLKIQRTERGDSAVYLCASSLGQGATEAFFGQGTRLTVV.

The rearrangement links TRBV4-1 to TRBJ1-1; D possibly corresponds to TRBD1 (5 bases). The CDR3 covers 17 residues. Per the germline V gene, CDR1 is MGHRA and CDR2 is YSYEKL. Trimming stripped 1 base from V and 1 base from J, with 16 bases between. CDR3 sequence (DNA): TGCGCCAGCAGCCAAGCTTCCGTTCTTACAGGGAACACTGAAGCTTTCTTT. It specifies CASSQASVLTGNTEAFF.

V gene TRBV10-1 combines with J gene TRBJ1-1, with 7 positions matching TRBD1. The V gene's germline CDR1 is WNHNN and CDR2 SYGVQD (reference sequence). The trim removed 6 bases at V and 3 bases at J, leaving 13 bases unmatched. CDR3 size: 16 residues. For the CDR3, the DNA is TGCGCCAGCAGGATCCTAAGGGGGCCAGGTTACACTGAAGCTTTCTTT. This translates into CASRILRGPGYTEAFF.

This chain connects TRBV7-2 to TRBJ1-2; 8 bases fit TRBD1. The V gene's germline CDR1 is SGHTA and CDR2 FQGNSA. J gave up 10 bases and V 2 bases, and 21 bases lay outside the gene matches. CDR3 length equals 18 residues. The CDR3 nucleotides read TGTGCCAGCAGCTTATTCCCGGTCTCCCCGACAGGACAGGGATCCTACACCTTC. This sequence encodes CASSLFPVSPTGQGSYTF.

The V gene is TRBV2, the J gene TRBJ2-5; TRBD2 matches at 7 bases. The CDR3 has 13 amino acids. CDR1 and CDR2 from the germline V gene are SNHLY and FYNNEI. J gave up 2 bases and V 4 bases, and 1 base lay outside the gene matches. The CDR3 reads CASSGTRQETQYF. CDR3 sequence (DNA): TGTGCCAGCAGTGGGACTAGGCAAGAGACCCAGTACTTC.

The rearrangement links TRBV6-5 to TRBJ1-5; unclear D gene. The V gene lost 0 bases and the J gene lost 12 bases, with 12 bases spanning the gap. The CDR3 spans 13 residues. Germline V CDR1 and CDR2: MNHEY, SVGAGI. CDR3 in DNA: TGTGCCAGCAGTTACTCGAGCCGGGAGCTCCAGCATTTT. It codes for CASSYSSRELQHF.

The V and J genes are TRBV5-4 and TRBJ1-1; 7 bases match TRBD1. CDR1 is SGHNT, CDR2 YYREEE, per germline (reference sequence). V was clipped by 4 bases and J by 3 bases; unmatched bases: 3. The length of the CDR3 is 13 residues. The CDR3 region has the DNA TGTGCCAGCAGCCCACAGGGGTACACTGAAGCTTTCTTT. Translated, it gives CASSPQGYTEAFF.

The chain couples TRBV18 to TRBJ1-2; 8 bases match TRBD1. There are 15 residues in the CDR3. CDR1 KGHSH and CDR2 LQKENI come from the germline V gene. The V and J ends lost 3 bases and 4 bases, in that order; junction bases with no gene match: 7. This CDR3 reads CASSPRTGRSYGYTF. CDR3 coding DNA: TGTGCCAGCTCACCTCGGACAGGGAGAAGCTATGGCTACACCTTC.

The chain has TRBV19 and TRBJ1-1; D unclear. This CDR3 is built from 13 residues. Per the germline V gene, CDR1 is LNHDA and CDR2 is SQIVND (reference sequence). V was cut by 4 bases and J by 7 bases, with 13 bases left in between. CDR3 nucleotides: TGTGCCAGTAGTACCTCCCCTCGCGGTGAAGCTTTCTTT. It codes for CASSTSPRGEAFF.

The CDR3 reads CASSQPGQGNEQYF. The CDR3 region has the DNA TGTGCCAGCAGTCAACCGGGACAGGGCAACGAGCAGTACTTC. This rearrangement joins TRBV25-1 to TRBJ2-7; TRBD1 agrees at 9 bases. V trimming: 5 bases; J trimming: 5 bases; junction bases outside the gene matches: 7. From germline, CDR1 is MGHDK and CDR2 SYGVNS. There are 14 residues in the CDR3.

V and J are TRBV7-3 and TRBJ1-2, with 7 bases that match TRBD1. J lost 5 bases, V lost 6 bases, and 12 bases had no gene match. This CDR3 is built from 15 residues. Germline lookup yields CDR1 SGHTA and CDR2 FQGTGA. Written as DNA, the CDR3 is TGTGCCAGCAGAAAAGCCACCGGGACAGCTTATGGCTACACCTTC. Protein: CASRKATGTAYGYTF. Supplemented by reference TRBV7-3 and TRBJ1-2, the full variable domain reads GAGVSQTPSNKVTEKGKYVELRCDPISGHTALYWYRQSLGQGPEFLIYFQGTGAADDSGLPNDRFFAVRPEGSVSTLKIQRTERGDSAVYLCASRKATGTAYGYTFGSGTRLTVV.